The clone carrying this TCR beta chain is a singleton in its sample. TCR beta sequencing covered blood CD8+ and CD4+ T cells. The multiple sclerosis control group was made up of treatment-naive patients with stable or active relapsing-remitting disease. In contrast to the negatively isolated CD8+ and CD4+ T cells, TEMRA cells were FACS-enriched. An amount of RNA that ranged from roughly 0.45 to 1 ug was reverse transcribed with random hexamers. Across 54 Vbeta and 13 Jbeta, immunoSEQ multiplex PCR amplified TCR beta CDR3. TCRdb called the immunoSEQ multiplex PCR reads again in MiXCR, with one record for every CDR3 protein. The table lists 150,000 to 200,000 distinct CDR3 sequences, roughly 94% of them singletons. The sample originates from a study of CD8 T cells in Susac syndrome. V gave up 8 bases and J gave up 0 bases, with 7 bases separating them. Germline V CDR1 and CDR2: SNHLY, FYNNEI. The CDR3 runs to 12 residues.

Sequencing was done on a sample of CD4+ T cells from PBMCs. The clonotype was recovered from a human donor with multiple sclerosis. The rearrangement uses TRBV2 and TRBJ1-2; D not resolved. This CDR3 reads CASGLTNYGYTF. CDR3 DNA: TGTGCCAGCGGACTCACTAACTATGGCTACACCTTC.